The text below deals with one T cell receptor beta chain. Data came from immunoSEQ multiplex PCR; TCRdb stores just in-frame clones and leaves some out. The data show about 240,000 clones, with approximately 90% seen just once and 3.5% to 5% held by the top ten. This entry is derived from a study of blood T cell repertoires in COVID-19. At the level of the study: T cells, B-cell-depleted T cells, or PBMCs provided the cDNA or gDNA that served as material.

V was clipped by 5 bases and J by 8 bases, with 12 bases between them. Germline V gene data show CDR1 as SGHAT and CDR2 as FQNNGV. The CDR3 sequence is 12 residues long. This chain links TRBV11-2 with TRBJ1-2; D gene unclear. The sample was PBMCs or T cells enriched from blood (not recorded which). The source is a woman in her thirties who had recovered from COVID-19. The CDR3: CASSEADWGYTF. CDR3 bases: TGTGCCAGCAGCGAGGCAGACTGGGGCTACACCTTC.